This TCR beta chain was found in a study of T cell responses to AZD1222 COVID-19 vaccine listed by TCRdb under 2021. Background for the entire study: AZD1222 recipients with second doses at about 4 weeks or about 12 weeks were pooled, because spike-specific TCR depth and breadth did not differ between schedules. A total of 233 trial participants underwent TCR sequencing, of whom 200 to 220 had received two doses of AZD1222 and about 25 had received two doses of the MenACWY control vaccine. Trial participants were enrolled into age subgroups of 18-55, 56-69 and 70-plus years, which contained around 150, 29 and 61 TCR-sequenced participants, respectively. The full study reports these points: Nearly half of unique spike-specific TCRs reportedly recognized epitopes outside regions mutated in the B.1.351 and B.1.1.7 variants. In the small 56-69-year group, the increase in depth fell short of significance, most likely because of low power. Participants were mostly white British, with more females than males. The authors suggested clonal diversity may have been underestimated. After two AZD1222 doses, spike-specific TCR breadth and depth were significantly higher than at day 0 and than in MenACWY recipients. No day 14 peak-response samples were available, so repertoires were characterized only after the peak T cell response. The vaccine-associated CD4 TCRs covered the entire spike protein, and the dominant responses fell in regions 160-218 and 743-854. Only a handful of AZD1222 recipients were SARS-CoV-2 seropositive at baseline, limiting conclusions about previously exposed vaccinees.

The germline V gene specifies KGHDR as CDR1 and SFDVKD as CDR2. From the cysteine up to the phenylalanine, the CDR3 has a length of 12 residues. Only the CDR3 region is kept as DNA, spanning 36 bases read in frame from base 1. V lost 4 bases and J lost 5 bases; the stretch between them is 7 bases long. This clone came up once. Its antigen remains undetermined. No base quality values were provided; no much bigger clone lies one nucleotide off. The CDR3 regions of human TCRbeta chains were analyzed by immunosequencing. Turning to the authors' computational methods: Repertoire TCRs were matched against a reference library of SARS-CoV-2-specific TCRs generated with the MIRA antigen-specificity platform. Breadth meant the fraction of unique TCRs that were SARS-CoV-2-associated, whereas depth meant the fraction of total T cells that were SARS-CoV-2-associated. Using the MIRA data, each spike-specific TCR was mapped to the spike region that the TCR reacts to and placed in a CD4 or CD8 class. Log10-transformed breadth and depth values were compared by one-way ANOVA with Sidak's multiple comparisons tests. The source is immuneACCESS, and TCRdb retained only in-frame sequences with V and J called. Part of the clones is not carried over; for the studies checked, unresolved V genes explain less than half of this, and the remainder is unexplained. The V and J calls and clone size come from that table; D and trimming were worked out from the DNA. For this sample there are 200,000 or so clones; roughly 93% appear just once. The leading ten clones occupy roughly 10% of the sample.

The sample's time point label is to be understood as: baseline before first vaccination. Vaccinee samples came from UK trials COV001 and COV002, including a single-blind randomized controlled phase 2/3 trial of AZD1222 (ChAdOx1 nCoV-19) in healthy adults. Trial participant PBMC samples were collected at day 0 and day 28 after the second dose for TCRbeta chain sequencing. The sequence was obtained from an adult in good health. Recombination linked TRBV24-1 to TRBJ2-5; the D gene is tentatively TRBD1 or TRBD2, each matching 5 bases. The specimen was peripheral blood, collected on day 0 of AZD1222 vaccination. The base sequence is TGTGCCACCAGTGACTGGGGGGAGACCCAGTACTTC. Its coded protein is CATSDWGETQYF.